This TCR beta chain emerged from a study of CD8+CD57+ T cells in acquired aplastic anemia. Whole-study findings and limits: Significant differences in CD8+ Simpson's diversity were not observed between patients and controls. Patients shared 25 to 30 CD8+ CDR3 sequences with controls.

Turning to this clonotype: The antigen is undetermined.

Patients who underwent sequencing had shown CD8+CD57+ cell expansion by flow cytometry. Patients, without exception, had severe acquired aplastic anemia. There was no therapy given to any patient before the blood sampling took place. The template used for profiling TCR beta VDJ and CDR3 was genomic DNA. In TCRdb, the reads were re-called with MiXCR into one record per CDR3 protein. The sample shows 150,000 to 170,000 distinct CDR3 sequences, approximately 52% of them seen only once. The sequencing input was sorted CD4+, CD8+, or CD8+CD57+ T cells (not recorded which) from PBMCs. The clonotype originates from a human donor with aplastic anemia.

The CDR3 spells CSVEARVGYGYTF. The CDR3 coding sequence is TGCAGCGTTGAAGCCAGGGTCGGATATGGCTACACCTTC. The V and J genes are TRBV29-1 and TRBJ1-2; D may be TRBD1 (5 bases). Between the trimmed V and J ends, which lost 1 base and 5 bases, there was a span of 11 bases. The CDR3 runs to 13 residues. Germline-derived CDR1 and CDR2 are SQVTM and ANQGSEA.